Following are 4 T cell receptor beta chains from one sample sequenced in a study of beta chain features in type 1 diabetes. Regarding the study as a whole: All four CD4+ subsets of Type 1 diabetes patients contained TCRB CDR3s that were moderately but significantly shorter.

Sequenced material consisted of expressed TCRB transcripts (all of the isolated RNA was reverse transcribed). Profiling relied on immunoSEQ multiplex PCR, and the TCRdb table lists in-frame clones only, not all of them. The data show about 260,000 clones, with roughly 22% seen just once and roughly 0.028% held by the top ten. What these receptors recognize is not known. Sequencing was carried out using naive CD4+ T cells from blood. The source is a woman in her forties with type 1 diabetes.

This clone was observed a few times. The genes are TRBV29-1 and TRBJ2-7, with 7 bases aligning to TRBD1. The length of the CDR3 is 11 residues. V shed 6 bases and J 4 bases; nucleotides not matched to a gene: 3. The germline V gene encodes CDR1 SQVTM and CDR2 ANQGSEA. The CDR3 DNA sequence: TGCAGCGTGGGACAGCTTTACGAGCAGTACTTC. Translated: CSVGQLYEQYF.

This clone was recorded once. This rearrangement joins TRBV27 to TRBJ2-2, with TRBD2 matching 8 bases. Unmatched junction bases numbered 6, after V lost 2 bases and J lost 7 bases. The CDR3 is 15 residues long. Germline values: CDR1 MNHEY, CDR2 SMNVEV (reference sequence). The CDR3 sequence: CASSLQREWGGELFF. In DNA, the CDR3 is TGTGCCAGCAGTTTACAGCGGGAGTGGGGCGGGGAGCTGTTTTTT.

The chain joins TRBV7-3 to TRBJ2-5, with 11 positions matching TRBD1. The CDR3 loop spans 16 amino acids. V trimming: 1 base; J trimming: 5 bases; junction bases outside the gene matches: 6. In germline, CDR1 is SGHTA, CDR2 FQGTGA. In DNA form, the CDR3 reads TGTGCCAGCAGCTTAAGTGGGACAGGGGGTCTGGAGACCCAGTACTTC. As protein: CASSLSGTGGLETQYF.

In this sample, this clone turned up a few times. The J gene is TRBJ2-3, the V gene TRBV5-1, with D maybe TRBD1 (7 bases). Germline loops: CDR1 SGHRS, CDR2 YFSETQ. The CDR3 runs 16 residues. The V gene lost 0 bases and the J gene lost 6 bases, with 17 bases spanning the gap. The CDR3 reads CASSLAGTQGGDTQYF. The CDR3 DNA reads TGCGCCAGCAGCTTGGCCGGGACCCAGGGGGGCGATACGCAGTATTTT. Looking up the rest from reference TRBV5-1 and TRBJ2-3 gives the full variable domain: KAGVTQTPRYLIKTRGQQVTLSCSPISGHRSVSWYQQTPGQGLQFLFEYFSETQRNKGNFPGRFSGRQFSNSRSEMNVSTLELGDSALYLCASSLAGTQGGDTQYFGPGTRLTVL.